Sequencing of this TCR beta chain was carried out in a study of response to subunit inactivated influenza vaccine. After removal of 5 bases from V and 5 bases from J, the junction contained 5 bases not matched to a gene. This CDR3 is built from 13 residues. CDR1 SEHNR and CDR2 FQNEAQ come from the germline V gene (reference sequence). Points on this clonotype: What it recognizes is unknown.

Whole-study findings and limits: After each seasonal influenza vaccination, few new T cells are recruited, the authors suggested.

One entry per CDR3 protein results from TCRdb running MiXCR on the RT-PCR reads. This sample has about 310,000 distinct CDR3 sequences; 22% occur once, and the top ten carry about a tenth. The V gene is TRBV7-9, the J gene TRBJ1-1; TRBD1 agrees at 7 bases. This receptor was identified in a man between 50 and 75 years old who received an inactivated influenza vaccine. The sample here was PBMCs from blood, taken 21 months after vaccination. The CDR3 DNA sequence: TGTGCCAGCAGCACTCAACAGGGGACTGAAGCTTTCTTT. Its translation: CASSTQQGTEAFF.